Listed below are T cell receptor beta chains from one sample, sequenced in a study of beta chain features in type 1 diabetes. Here immunoSEQ multiplex PCR was the method, and the copy in TCRdb shows in-frame clones only, minus some. This repertoire shows about 190,000 clones, 6.5% to 9.5% found once; its top ten account for 0.94%. Sequencing input: central memory CD4+ T cells from blood. The receptors come from a woman between 35 and 50 years old with type 1 diabetes. Both conserved end residues are part of each CDR3. The order of the fields is D gene, CDR3 length, V gene, J gene, clone size, CDR3 DNA, CDR3 protein. D genes are given only for firm matches. Size values are once, few and many counts, or a class for expanded clones, and some rows have none.

D: -; length: 12; V: TRBV7-8; J: TRBJ2-1; size: -; DNA: TGTGCCAGCAGCTTAGCCCCCGATGAGCAGTTCTTC; CDR3: CASSLAPDEQFF
D: -; length: 14; V: TRBV5-1; J: TRBJ1-1; size: few; DNA: TGCGCCAGCAGCTTGACGGTGGAGGCTACTGAAGCTTTCTTT; CDR3: CASSLTVEATEAFF
D: TRBD1; length: 16; V: TRBV7-8; J: TRBJ2-7; size: few; DNA: TGTGCCAGCAGCAGGACAGGGGGCCCACTTGTCTACGAGCAGTACTTC; CDR3: CASSRTGGPLVYEQYF
D: TRBD1; length: 14; V: TRBV5-6; J: TRBJ1-2; size: -; DNA: TGTGCCAGCAGCCGCCGGGACAGTAACTATGGCTACACCTTC; CDR3: CASSRRDSNYGYTF
D: TRBD2; length: 14; V: TRBV7-2; J: TRBJ2-7; size: -; DNA: TGTGCCAGCAGCCCTAATAGCGGGTCCTACGAGCAGTACTTC; CDR3: CASSPNSGSYEQYF
D: TRBD2; length: 17; V: TRBV7-2; J: TRBJ2-1; size: few; DNA: TGTGCCAGCAGCTTGAGGCGGACTAGCGGGGCCCCCAATGAGCAGTTCTTC; CDR3: CASSLRRTSGAPNEQFF
D: TRBD1; length: 14; V: TRBV28; J: TRBJ1-2; size: -; DNA: TGTGCCAGCAGCCTGGACAGGGAGCTCTATGGCTACACCTTC; CDR3: CASSLDRELYGYTF
D: TRBD1; length: 15; V: TRBV7-2; J: TRBJ1-2; size: few; DNA: TGTGCCAGCAGCTTGGCCAGACAGGGCCAGTGGGGCTACACCTTC; CDR3: CASSLARQGQWGYTF
D: TRBD1; length: 15; V: TRBV15; J: TRBJ1-1; size: -; DNA: TGTGCCACCAGCAGGGGACAGGGTCGGAGGACTGAAGCTTTCTTT; CDR3: CATSRGQGRRTEAFF
D: -; length: 14; V: TRBV7-3; J: TRBJ2-3; size: few; DNA: TGTGCCAGCAGGTTACAGGGCGGCACAGATACGCAGTATTTT; CDR3: CASRLQGGTDTQYF
D: -; length: 15; V: TRBV4-2; J: TRBJ2-5; size: -; DNA: TGTGCCAGCAGCCAACTGGCCGGGACTCAAGAGACCCAGTACTTC; CDR3: CASSQLAGTQETQYF
D: TRBD1; length: 14; V: TRBV6-5; J: TRBJ1-2; size: few; DNA: TGTGCCAGCAAAGTCGGCAGGGGGAACTATGGCTACACCTTC; CDR3: CASKVGRGNYGYTF
D: -; length: 12; V: TRBV29-1; J: TRBJ1-1; size: -; DNA: TGCAGCGTTAACTGGTTGAACACTGAAGCTTTCTTT; CDR3: CSVNWLNTEAFF
D: TRBD1; length: 18; V: TRBV7-8; J: TRBJ2-7; size: -; DNA: TGTGCCAGCAGCTTAGCGCCGGGATTACAGGGGCGACCAAGGGAGCAGTACTTC; CDR3: CASSLAPGLQGRPREQYF
D: -; length: 15; V: TRBV5-1; J: TRBJ1-3; size: -; DNA: TGCGCCAGCAGCTCGGAACCCCTCTCGAGGGACACCATATATTTT; CDR3: CASSSEPLSRDTIYF
D: TRBD1; length: 14; V: TRBV6-5; J: TRBJ1-2; size: few; DNA: TGTGCCACAGCAAGGCCCACACAGGGGAATGGCTACACCTTC; CDR3: CATARPTQGNGYTF
D: -; length: 12; V: TRBV7-9; J: TRBJ1-4; size: many; DNA: TGTGCCAGCAGCAACAGAGGGGAAAAACTGTTTTTT; CDR3: CASSNRGEKLFF
D: -; length: 14; V: TRBV7-9; J: TRBJ1-1; size: -; DNA: TGTGCCAGCAGCGAAAACCAGTGGAGCACTGAAGCTTTCTTT; CDR3: CASSENQWSTEAFF
D: TRBD2; length: 12; V: TRBV19; J: TRBJ2-1; size: -; DNA: TGTGCCAGTAGCATGGGACTAGCTAAACAGTTCTTC; CDR3: CASSMGLAKQFF
D: -; length: 11; V: TRBV7-2; J: TRBJ2-7; size: -; DNA: TGTGCCAGCAGCTTCCAATACGAGCAGTACTTC; CDR3: CASSFQYEQYF
D: -; length: 10; V: TRBV10-3; J: TRBJ1-4; size: few; DNA: TGTGCCACCGGGAATGAAAAACTGTTTTTT; CDR3: CATGNEKLFF
D: -; length: 13; V: TRBV9; J: TRBJ2-1; size: many; DNA: TGTGCCAGCAGCGGCCAGGGTCTCAATGAGCAGTTCTTC; CDR3: CASSGQGLNEQFF
D: -; length: 17; V: TRBV11-2; J: TRBJ2-1; size: few; DNA: TGTGCCAGCAGCTCCGGGGGGCTAGCGGAGGGGTACAATGAGCAGTTCTTC; CDR3: CASSSGGLAEGYNEQFF
D: TRBD1; length: 16; V: TRBV4-3; J: TRBJ2-4; size: -; DNA: TGCGCCAGCAGCCAAGATTGGGACAGGGTGAGGAACATTCAGTACTTC; CDR3: CASSQDWDRVRNIQYF
D: -; length: 13; V: TRBV6-1; J: TRBJ1-1; size: -; DNA: TGTGCCAGCAGCCGACAGGAGAACACTGAAGCTTTCTTT; CDR3: CASSRQENTEAFF
D: TRBD2; length: 16; V: TRBV27; J: TRBJ2-1; size: -; DNA: TGTGCCAGCAGTCTGTCTAGTAGCGGGAGGGCCTATGAGCAGTTCTTC; CDR3: CASSLSSSGRAYEQFF
D: -; length: 12; V: TRBV6-1; J: TRBJ1-5; size: few; DNA: TGTGCCAGCAGTGAGGGTGACTCGGCCCAGCATTTT; CDR3: CASSEGDSAQHF
D: -; length: 14; V: TRBV5-6; J: TRBJ1-1; size: few; DNA: TGTGCCAGCAGCATACCAACAACGAACACTGAAGCTTTCTTT; CDR3: CASSIPTTNTEAFF
D: TRBD2; length: 16; V: TRBV15; J: TRBJ2-5; size: few; DNA: TGTGCCACCAGCAGACGGGGGGGGATGATCAGCGAGACCCAGTACTTC; CDR3: CATSRRGGMISETQYF
D: -; length: 14; V: TRBV4-3; J: TRBJ1-1; size: many; DNA: TGCGCCAGCAGCCAACAGATCCGGAACACTGAAGCTTTCTTT; CDR3: CASSQQIRNTEAFF
D: TRBD2; length: 15; V: TRBV28; J: TRBJ2-3; size: few; DNA: TGTGCCAGCAGTTCCCCCGGGACTAGCGGAGATACGCAGTATTTT; CDR3: CASSSPGTSGDTQYF
D: TRBD1; length: 15; V: TRBV6-5; J: TRBJ2-7; size: few; DNA: TGTGCCAGCAGTTACGACAGGGGGCAAGGGGACGAGCAGTACTTC; CDR3: CASSYDRGQGDEQYF
D: -; length: 15; V: TRBV4-3; J: TRBJ1-5; size: -; DNA: TGCGCCAGCAGCCAAGTGTTCAGAGGGCCTCAGCCCCAGCATTTT; CDR3: CASSQVFRGPQPQHF
D: -; length: 14; V: TRBV7-3; J: TRBJ1-2; size: -; DNA: TGTGCCAGCAGCTTAGATGGGCCTCGCTATGGCTACACCTTC; CDR3: CASSLDGPRYGYTF
D: TRBD1; length: 14; V: TRBV6-5; J: TRBJ1-1; size: -; DNA: TGTGCCAGCAGGCTGGGACAGGAGATTGGTGAAGCTTTCTTT; CDR3: CASRLGQEIGEAFF
D: -; length: 13; V: TRBV28; J: TRBJ2-4; size: many; DNA: TGTGCCAGTGATTCACTCAATCGCGACATTCAGTACTTC; CDR3: CASDSLNRDIQYF
D: -; length: 15; V: TRBV7-9; J: TRBJ1-3; size: few; DNA: TGTGCCAGCAGCTTACCCATACTCTCTGGAAACACCATATATTTT; CDR3: CASSLPILSGNTIYF
D: -; length: 14; V: TRBV30; J: TRBJ2-2; size: few; DNA: TGTGCCTGGAGTTTACTAGTCGACACCGGGGAGCTGTTTTTT; CDR3: CAWSLLVDTGELFF
D: TRBD2; length: 15; V: TRBV5-1; J: TRBJ2-7; size: few; DNA: TGCGCCAGCAGCTTGAGGCCAGCGGGATCTAACGAGCAGTACTTC; CDR3: CASSLRPAGSNEQYF
D: -; length: 16; V: TRBV4-3; J: TRBJ1-1; size: few; DNA: TGCGCCAGCAGCCAAGATCGGGGGGGCATGGTAGGGAGGGCTTTCTTT; CDR3: CASSQDRGGMVGRAFF
D: -; length: 12; V: TRBV4-1; J: TRBJ2-3; size: many; DNA: TGCGCCAGCAGCCCCCACTCGGATACGCAGTATTTT; CDR3: CASSPHSDTQYF
D: -; length: 15; V: TRBV7-2; J: TRBJ2-1; size: -; DNA: TGTGCCAGCAGCTTAGTTAGCGGAAGTTCCAATGAGCAGTTCTTC; CDR3: CASSLVSGSSNEQFF
D: TRBD2; length: 15; V: TRBV7-2; J: TRBJ2-7; size: many; DNA: TGTGCCAGCAGCTTAGAGCGGGGGCAACTTTACGAGCAGTACTTC; CDR3: CASSLERGQLYEQYF
D: TRBD2; length: 15; V: TRBV28; J: TRBJ2-3; size: -; DNA: TGTGCCAGCAGTTTCCAACTAGCGGGGGCAGATACGCAGTATTTT; CDR3: CASSFQLAGADTQYF
D: TRBD2; length: 15; V: TRBV10-3; J: TRBJ2-1; size: -; DNA: TGTGCCATCAGTATGGGACTAGCGGGGGACAATGAGCAGTTCTTC; CDR3: CAISMGLAGDNEQFF
D: -; length: 17; V: TRBV4-2; J: TRBJ2-3; size: -; DNA: TGTGCCAGCAGCCAAGAAAAGGGGGGGTCAAGGGCAGATACGCAGTATTTT; CDR3: CASSQEKGGSRADTQYF
D: -; length: 13; V: TRBV30; J: TRBJ1-5; size: -; DNA: TGTGCCTGGGGGGTGCAGGGCGGTCAGCCCCAGCATTTT; CDR3: CAWGVQGGQPQHF
D: -; length: 14; V: TRBV5-4; J: TRBJ2-6; size: -; DNA: TGTGCCAGCAGCTTGTTAGCTGGGGCCAACGTCCTGACTTTC; CDR3: CASSLLAGANVLTF
D: TRBD1; length: 13; V: TRBV9; J: TRBJ1-2; size: few; DNA: TGTGCCAGCAGCAGAGGGACAGACTATGGCTACACCTTC; CDR3: CASSRGTDYGYTF
D: -; length: 11; V: TRBV29-1; J: TRBJ2-5; size: many; DNA: TGCAGCCCCGGAGAGGGAGGGACCCAGTACTTC; CDR3: CSPGEGGTQYF
D: -; length: 13; V: TRBV7-3; J: TRBJ2-3; size: -; DNA: TGTGCCAGCAGCTCCCAGGGCCCGGATACGCAGTATTTT; CDR3: CASSSQGPDTQYF
D: -; length: 16; V: TRBV4-3; J: TRBJ2-7; size: -; DNA: TGCGCCAGCAGCCAAGTCGGCGGGACCGCCGCCTACGAGCAGTACTTC; CDR3: CASSQVGGTAAYEQYF